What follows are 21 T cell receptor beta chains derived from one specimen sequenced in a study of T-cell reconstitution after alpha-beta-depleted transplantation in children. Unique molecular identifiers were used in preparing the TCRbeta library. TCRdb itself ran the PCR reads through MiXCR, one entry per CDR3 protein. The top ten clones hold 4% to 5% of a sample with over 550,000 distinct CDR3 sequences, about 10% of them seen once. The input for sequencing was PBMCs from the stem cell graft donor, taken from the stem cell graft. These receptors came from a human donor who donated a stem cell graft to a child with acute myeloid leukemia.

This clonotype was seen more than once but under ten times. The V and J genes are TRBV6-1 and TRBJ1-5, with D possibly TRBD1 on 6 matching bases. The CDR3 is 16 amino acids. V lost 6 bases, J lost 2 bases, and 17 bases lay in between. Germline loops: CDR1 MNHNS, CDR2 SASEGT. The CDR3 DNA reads TGTGCCAGCAGCATAACAGGGCCCCTTGGCAATCAGCCCCAGCATTTT. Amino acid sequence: CASSITGPLGNQPQHF.

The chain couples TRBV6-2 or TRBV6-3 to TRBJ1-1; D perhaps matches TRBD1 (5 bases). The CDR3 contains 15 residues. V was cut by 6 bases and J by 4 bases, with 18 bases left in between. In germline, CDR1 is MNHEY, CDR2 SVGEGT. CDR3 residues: CASSQEGTSGTEAFF. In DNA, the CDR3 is TGTGCCAGCAGCCAGGAAGGGACTTCGGGCACTGAAGCTTTCTTT.

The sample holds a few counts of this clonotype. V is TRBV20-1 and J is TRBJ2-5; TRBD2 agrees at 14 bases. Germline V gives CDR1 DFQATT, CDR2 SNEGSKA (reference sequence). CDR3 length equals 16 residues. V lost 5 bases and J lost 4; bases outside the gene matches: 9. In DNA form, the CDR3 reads TGCAGTGCTTCCGGGACTAGCGGGAGTGTGGGAGAGACCCAGTACTTC. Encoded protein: CSASGTSGSVGETQYF.

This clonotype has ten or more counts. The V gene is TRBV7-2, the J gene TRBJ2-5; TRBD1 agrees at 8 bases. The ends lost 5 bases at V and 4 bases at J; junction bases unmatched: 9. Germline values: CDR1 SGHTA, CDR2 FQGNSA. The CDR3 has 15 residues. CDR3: CASSNGQGPPETQYF. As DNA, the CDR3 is TGTGCCAGCAGCAATGGACAGGGCCCCCCAGAGACCCAGTACTTC. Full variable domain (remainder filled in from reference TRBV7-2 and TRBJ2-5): GAGVSQSPSNKVTEKGKDVELRCDPISGHTALYWYRQSLGQGLEFLIYFQGNSAPDKSGLPSDRFSAERTGGSVSTLTIQRTQQEDSAVYLCASSNGQGPPETQYFGPGTRLLVL.

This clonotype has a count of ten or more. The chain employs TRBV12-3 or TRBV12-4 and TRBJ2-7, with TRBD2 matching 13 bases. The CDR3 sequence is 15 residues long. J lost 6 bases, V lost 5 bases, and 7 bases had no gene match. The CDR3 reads CASSILAGGPLEQYF. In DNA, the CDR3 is TGTGCCAGCAGTATACTAGCGGGAGGGCCGCTCGAGCAGTACTTC.

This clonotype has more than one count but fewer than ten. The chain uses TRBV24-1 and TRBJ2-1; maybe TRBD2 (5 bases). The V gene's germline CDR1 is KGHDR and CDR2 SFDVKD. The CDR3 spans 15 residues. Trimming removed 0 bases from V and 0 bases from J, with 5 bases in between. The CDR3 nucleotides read TGTGCCACCAGTGATTTGGACTACTCCTACAATGAGCAGTTCTTC. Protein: CATSDLDYSYNEQFF.

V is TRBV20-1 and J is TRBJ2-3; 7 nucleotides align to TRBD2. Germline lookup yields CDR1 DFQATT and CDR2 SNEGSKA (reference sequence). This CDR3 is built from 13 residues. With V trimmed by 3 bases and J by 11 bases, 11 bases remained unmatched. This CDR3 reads CSASRLADGGQYF. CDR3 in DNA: TGCAGTGCTAGTCGGCTAGCGGACGGCGGGCAGTATTTT.

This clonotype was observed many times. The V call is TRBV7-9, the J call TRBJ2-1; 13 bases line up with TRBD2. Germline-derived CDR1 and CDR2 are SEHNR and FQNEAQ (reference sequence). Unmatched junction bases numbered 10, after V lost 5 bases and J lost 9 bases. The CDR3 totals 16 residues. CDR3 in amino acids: CASSDILAGGRSEQFF. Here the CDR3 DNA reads TGTGCCAGCAGCGACATACTAGCGGGAGGGCGGAGTGAGCAGTTCTTC.

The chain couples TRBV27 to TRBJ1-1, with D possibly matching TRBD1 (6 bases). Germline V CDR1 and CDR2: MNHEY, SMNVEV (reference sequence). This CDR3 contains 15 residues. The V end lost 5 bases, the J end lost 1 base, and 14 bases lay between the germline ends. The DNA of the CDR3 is TGTGCCAGCAGTATCACTACAGGGAAGAACACTGAAGCTTTCTTT. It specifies CASSITTGKNTEAFF.

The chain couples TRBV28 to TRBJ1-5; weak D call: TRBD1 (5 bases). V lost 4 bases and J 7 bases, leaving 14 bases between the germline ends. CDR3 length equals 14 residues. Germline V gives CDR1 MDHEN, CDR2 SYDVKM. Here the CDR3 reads CASSSEGRRQPQHF. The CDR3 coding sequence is TGTGCCAGCAGTTCAGAGGGGCGCAGGCAGCCCCAGCATTTT.

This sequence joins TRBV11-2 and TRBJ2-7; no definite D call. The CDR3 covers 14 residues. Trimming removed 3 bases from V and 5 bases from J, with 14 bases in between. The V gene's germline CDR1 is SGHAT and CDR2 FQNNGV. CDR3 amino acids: CASSFGHGWDEQYF. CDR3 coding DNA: TGTGCCAGCAGCTTTGGGCACGGCTGGGACGAGCAGTACTTC.

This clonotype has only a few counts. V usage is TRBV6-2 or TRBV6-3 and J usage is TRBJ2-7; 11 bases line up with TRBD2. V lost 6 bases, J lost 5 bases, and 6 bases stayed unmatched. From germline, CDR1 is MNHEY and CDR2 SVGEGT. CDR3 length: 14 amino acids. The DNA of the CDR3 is TGTGCCAGCAGACGACTAGCGGGAATCCACGAGCAGTACTTC. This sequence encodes CASRRLAGIHEQYF.

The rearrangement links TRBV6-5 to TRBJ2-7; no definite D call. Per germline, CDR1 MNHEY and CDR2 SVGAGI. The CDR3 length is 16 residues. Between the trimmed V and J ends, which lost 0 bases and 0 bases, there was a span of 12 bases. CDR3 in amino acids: CASSYSTQISSYEQYF. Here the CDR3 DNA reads TGTGCCAGCAGTTACTCCACACAGATTAGCTCCTACGAGCAGTACTTC.

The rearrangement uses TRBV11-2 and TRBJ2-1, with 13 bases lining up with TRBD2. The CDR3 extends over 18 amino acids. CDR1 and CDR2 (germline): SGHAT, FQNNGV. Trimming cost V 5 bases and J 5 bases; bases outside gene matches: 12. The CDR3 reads CASSQGTGLAGANNEQFF. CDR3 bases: TGTGCCAGCAGCCAAGGAACCGGACTAGCGGGGGCAAACAATGAGCAGTTCTTC.

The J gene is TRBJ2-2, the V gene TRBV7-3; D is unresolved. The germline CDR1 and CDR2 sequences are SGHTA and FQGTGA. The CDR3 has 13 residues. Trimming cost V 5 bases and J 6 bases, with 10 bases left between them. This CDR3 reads CASSPYQPGELFF. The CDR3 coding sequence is TGTGCCAGCAGCCCCTACCAACCCGGGGAGCTGTTTTTT.

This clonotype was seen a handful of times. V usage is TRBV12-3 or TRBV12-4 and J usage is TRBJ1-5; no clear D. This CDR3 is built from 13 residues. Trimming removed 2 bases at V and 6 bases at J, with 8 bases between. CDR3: CASSLRSSQPQHF. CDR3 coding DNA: TGTGCCAGCAGTTTAAGGTCCTCTCAGCCCCAGCATTTT.

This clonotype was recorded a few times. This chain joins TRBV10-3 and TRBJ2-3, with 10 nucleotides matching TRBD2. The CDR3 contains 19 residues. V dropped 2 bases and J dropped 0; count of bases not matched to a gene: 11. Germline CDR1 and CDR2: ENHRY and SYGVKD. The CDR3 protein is CAISEARIAGGFSTDTQYF. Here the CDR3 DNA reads TGTGCCATCAGTGAGGCCAGGATAGCGGGAGGCTTTAGCACAGATACGCAGTATTTT.

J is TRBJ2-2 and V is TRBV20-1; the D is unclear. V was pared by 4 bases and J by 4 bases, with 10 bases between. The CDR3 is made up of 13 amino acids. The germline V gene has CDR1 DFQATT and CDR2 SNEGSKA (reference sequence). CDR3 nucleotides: TGCAGTGCTACCCGACCGGGCACCGGGGAGCTGTTTTTT. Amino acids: CSATRPGTGELFF.

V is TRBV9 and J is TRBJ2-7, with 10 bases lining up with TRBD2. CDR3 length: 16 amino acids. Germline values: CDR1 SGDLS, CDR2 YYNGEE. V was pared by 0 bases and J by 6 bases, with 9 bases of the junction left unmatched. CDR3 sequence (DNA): TGTGCCAGCAGCGTAGGGGCTAGCGGGAGACTTAGCGAGCAGTACTTC. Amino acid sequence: CASSVGASGRLSEQYF.

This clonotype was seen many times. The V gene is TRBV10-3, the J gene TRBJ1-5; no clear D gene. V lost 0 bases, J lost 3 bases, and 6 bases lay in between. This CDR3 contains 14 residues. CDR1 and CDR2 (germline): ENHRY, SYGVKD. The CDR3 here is CAISESGYNQPQHF. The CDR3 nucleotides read TGTGCCATCAGTGAGTCGGGATACAATCAGCCCCAGCATTTT.

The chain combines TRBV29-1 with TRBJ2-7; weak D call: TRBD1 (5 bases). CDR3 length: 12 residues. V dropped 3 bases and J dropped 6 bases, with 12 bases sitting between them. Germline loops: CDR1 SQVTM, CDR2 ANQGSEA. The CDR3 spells CSVDPGRGEQYF. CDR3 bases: TGCAGCGTTGACCCGGGTAGGGGCGAGCAGTACTTC.